Listed below are T cell receptor beta chains from one sample, sequenced in a study of T cell responses to AZD1222 COVID-19 vaccine. Measured with immunoSEQ multiplex PCR; TCRdb has only the in-frame clones, and not every one. Of roughly 270,000 clones listed, approximately 94% were seen once; the top ten hold 0.55%. This specimen was peripheral blood, taken 28 days after the second AZD1222 dose. Receptor source: an adult who received the AZD1222 COVID-19 vaccine. The CDR3 runs from the conserved cysteine through the conserved F or W. A D gene is named only where the DNA matches it firmly.

CDR3 length,D gene,V gene,J gene,CDR3 protein
16,TRBD1,TRBV15,TRBJ1-4,CATSRPRTGRDEKLFF
13,-,TRBV24-1,TRBJ1-4,CATSGEGTEKLFF
14,TRBD2,TRBV29-1,TRBJ2-7,CSVVVGRDAYEQYF
14,TRBD1,TRBV19,TRBJ2-1,CASSGGQGYNEQFF
14,-,TRBV7-2,TRBJ1-3,CASRSPSSGNTIYF
16,-,TRBV5-1,TRBJ1-1,CASSFDPGAQNTEAFF
14,TRBD2,TRBV10-3,TRBJ2-7,CAISGSGGRGEQYF
14,TRBD1,TRBV28,TRBJ1-2,CASGQGARSYGYTF
16,-,TRBV12-1,TRBJ1-2,CASSFIGGGPSYGYTF
11,-,TRBV20-1,TRBJ2-7,CSPGRGFEQYF
14,TRBD1,TRBV5-8,TRBJ2-5,CASSLGQGQETQYF
15,-,TRBV19,TRBJ2-7,CASSIPGQGAYEQYF
13,TRBD1,TRBV7-3,TRBJ2-7,CASSQGQYYEQYF
15,-,TRBV7-2,TRBJ1-5,CASSQGRYSNQPQHF
14,-,TRBV7-2,TRBJ1-5,CASSLGTVNQPQHF
16,-,TRBV5-4,TRBJ2-1,CASSPGGAGGYNEQFF
15,-,TRBV4-2,TRBJ2-2,CASSQVNGNTGELFF
14,TRBD1,TRBV28,TRBJ2-7,CASSFWDRGYEQYF
15,-,TRBV18,TRBJ1-5,CASSPPGVQGQPQHF
11,-,TRBV12-3/TRBV12-4,TRBJ2-7,CASSRAWEQYF
14,-,TRBV19,TRBJ1-2,CASSIAYLSYGYTF
14,-,TRBV5-1,TRBJ2-3,CASSWGTGLDTQYF
15,-,TRBV25-1,TRBJ2-5,CASRGVGPIQETQYF
16,-,TRBV15,TRBJ2-3,CATSGRSGTGTDTQYF
13,-,TRBV4-1,TRBJ1-1,CASSQDDGGAAFF
11,-,TRBV30,TRBJ2-5,CAWSVQETQYF
15,-,TRBV15,TRBJ1-6,CATSRDRVRGSPLHF
13,TRBD1,TRBV29-1,TRBJ2-7,CSVGQGGSYEQYF
13,TRBD1,TRBV6-5,TRBJ1-2,CASSPDRGYGYTF
16,-,TRBV18,TRBJ2-7,CASSPIPRRYSYEQYF
12,-,TRBV3-1/TRBV3-2,TRBJ2-1,CASSNPPGEQFF
15,-,TRBV27,TRBJ2-7,CASSQMTRRGYEQYF
14,-,TRBV18,TRBJ1-3,CASSPQGARNTIYF
12,-,TRBV24-1,TRBJ2-7,CATSESSYEQYF
11,-,TRBV12-3/TRBV12-4,TRBJ1-2,CASSLDGGYTF
14,-,TRBV19,TRBJ2-7,CASSNRDGTYEQYF
19,-,TRBV10-3,TRBJ2-5,CAISESSPSLRTPQETQYF
14,-,TRBV5-8,TRBJ2-5,CASRVRGRGGTQYF
14,TRBD1,TRBV5-1,TRBJ2-7,CASSRLEGAVEQYF
12,-,TRBV3-1/TRBV3-2,TRBJ1-3,CASSSPVNTIYF
14,TRBD1,TRBV27,TRBJ1-2,CASSLNRGDFGYTF
16,TRBD2,TRBV2,TRBJ2-3,CASSAASGPSTDTQYF
14,-,TRBV13,TRBJ2-7,CASSLDPNSYEQYF
13,-,TRBV30,TRBJ2-7,CAWEEGLVNEQYF
12,-,TRBV5-6,TRBJ1-2,CASSMGRAGYTF
14,TRBD1,TRBV6-5,TRBJ1-2,CASRPMDRNYGYTF
15,TRBD2,TRBV4-2,TRBJ2-7,CASSQERLAGGEQYF